This TCR beta chain was captured in a study of shared clonotypes between healthy human individuals. The CDR3 spans 13 residues. CDR1 SGHTA and CDR2 FQGTGA come from the germline V gene. V lost 5 bases to trimming and J lost 6 bases; unmatched junction nucleotides: 4. General study points: The low donor count limited represented genetic and exposure-history diversity.

The repertoire was sequenced with immunoSEQ multiplex PCR; TCRdb's copy has only in-frame clones and lacks some. The sample has about a million clones; roughly 77% are singletons. With respect to this clone: The antigen is not known.

The sequenced sample consisted of memory CD4+ T cells from PBMCs. Subset meaning: CD45RA-negative fraction. The chain joins TRBV7-3 to TRBJ1-2; 9 positions agree with TRBD1. The TCR was taken from a man aged 18 to 30 in good health. Some clones in this sample may be carry-over from other donors' samples. For the CDR3, the DNA is TGTGCCAGCAGCCCAGGGACAGGGAATGGCTACACCTTC. Protein sequence: CASSPGTGNGYTF. The full variable domain, completed using reference TRBV7-3 and TRBJ1-2, is GAGVSQTPSNKVTEKGKYVELRCDPISGHTALYWYRQSLGQGPEFLIYFQGTGAADDSGLPNDRFFAVRPEGSVSTLKIQRTERGDSAVYLCASSPGTGNGYTFGSGTRLTVV.